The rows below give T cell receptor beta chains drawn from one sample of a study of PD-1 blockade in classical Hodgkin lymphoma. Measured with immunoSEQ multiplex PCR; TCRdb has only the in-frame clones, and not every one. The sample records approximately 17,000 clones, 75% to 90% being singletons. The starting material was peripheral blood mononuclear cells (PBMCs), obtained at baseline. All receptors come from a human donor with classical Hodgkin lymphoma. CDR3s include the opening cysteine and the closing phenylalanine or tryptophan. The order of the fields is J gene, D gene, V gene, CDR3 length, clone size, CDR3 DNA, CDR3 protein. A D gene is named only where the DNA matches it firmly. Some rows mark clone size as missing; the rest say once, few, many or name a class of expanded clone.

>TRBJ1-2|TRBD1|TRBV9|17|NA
TGTGCCAGCAGCGGAGAGAGTCAACAGGGGGGGGGCTATGGCTACACCTTC
CASSGESQQGGGYGYTF
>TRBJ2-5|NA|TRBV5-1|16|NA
TGCGCCAGCAGCTTGGGGCTACAGGGAGCCCAAGAGACCCAGTACTTC
CASSLGLQGAQETQYF
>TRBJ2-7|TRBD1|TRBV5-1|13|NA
TGCGCCAGCAGCTTGGAGGGACAGGGCGAGCAGTACTTC
CASSLEGQGEQYF
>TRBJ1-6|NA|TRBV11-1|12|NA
TGTGCCAGCAGCTTAGCGCGTTCACCCCTCCACTTT
CASSLARSPLHF
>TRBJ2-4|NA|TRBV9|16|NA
TGTGCCAGCAGCGTAGACGGGAGCCTCAAAAAAAACATTCAGTACTTC
CASSVDGSLKKNIQYF
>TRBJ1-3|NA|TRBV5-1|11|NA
TGCGCCAGCATCAGTGGAAACACCATATATTTT
CASISGNTIYF
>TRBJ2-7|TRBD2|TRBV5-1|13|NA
TGCGCCAGCAGGGCGCGGGAGGGCTACGAGCAGTACTTC
CASRAREGYEQYF
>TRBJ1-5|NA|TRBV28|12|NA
TGTGCCAGCAGTACTGGTGGGCAGCCCCAGCATTTT
CASSTGGQPQHF
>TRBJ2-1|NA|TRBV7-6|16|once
TGTGCCAGCAGCTTAGGGGGCTCGAGCTCCTACAATGAGCAGTTCTTC
CASSLGGSSSYNEQFF
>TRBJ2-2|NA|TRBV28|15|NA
TGTGCCAGCAGTTTAGTAGGACCCGGCATCAGGGAGCTGTTTTTT
CASSLVGPGIRELFF
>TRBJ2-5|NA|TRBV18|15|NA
TGTGCCAGCTCACTCAGTCGTCAGGGGCAAGAGACCCAGTACTTC
CASSLSRQGQETQYF
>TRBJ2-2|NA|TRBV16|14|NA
TGTGCCAGCAGCCAGACAGGATTAACCGGGGAGCTGTTTTTT
CASSQTGLTGELFF
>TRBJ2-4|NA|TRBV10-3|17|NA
TGTGCCATCAGTGAGTTCCAGCAGTTACTAGCCAAAAACATTCAGTACTTC
CAISEFQQLLAKNIQYF
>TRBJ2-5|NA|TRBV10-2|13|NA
TGCGCCAGCAGTATTGGTAGCCGGGAGACCCAGTACTTC
CASSIGSRETQYF
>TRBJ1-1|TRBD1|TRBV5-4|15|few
TGTGCCAGCAGCCCCAGGACAGGGGCGAACACTGAAGCTTTCTTT
CASSPRTGANTEAFF
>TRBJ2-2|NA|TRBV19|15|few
TGTGCCAGTAGTATAGGGGGGGTCGGCACCGGGGAGCTGTTTTTT
CASSIGGVGTGELFF
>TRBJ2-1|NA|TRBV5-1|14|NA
TGCGCCAGCAGCTTGGTCGGATCCTACAATGAGCAGTTCTTC
CASSLVGSYNEQFF
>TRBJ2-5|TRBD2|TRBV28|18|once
TGTGCCAGCAGCCCCCAGGCGGGACTAGCGGGAGTGGCGGAGACCCAGTACTTC
CASSPQAGLAGVAETQYF
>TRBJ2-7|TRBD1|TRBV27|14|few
TGTGCCAGCAGTAATGACAGGGTCTCCTACGAGCAGTACTTC
CASSNDRVSYEQYF
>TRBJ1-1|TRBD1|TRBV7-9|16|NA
TGTGCCAGCAGCTTAGGGGACAGGGGGGTCCTCACTGAAGCTTTCTTT
CASSLGDRGVLTEAFF
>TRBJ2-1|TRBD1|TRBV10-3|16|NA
TGTGCCATCAGTGACGGGACAGGGAGCTCCTACAATGAGCAGTTCTTC
CAISDGTGSSYNEQFF
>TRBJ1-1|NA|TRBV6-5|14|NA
TGTGCCAGCAGCCGGACAGATTCGAACACTGAAGCTTTCTTT
CASSRTDSNTEAFF
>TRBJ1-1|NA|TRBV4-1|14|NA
TGCGCCAGCAGCCAAGATCAAGGGTACACTGAAGCTTTCTTT
CASSQDQGYTEAFF
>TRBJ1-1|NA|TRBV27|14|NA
TGTGCCACCCGAAGGGGCGGTATGAACACTGAAGCTTTCTTT
CATRRGGMNTEAFF
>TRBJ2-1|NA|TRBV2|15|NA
TGTGCCAGCAGTTCGGGGGCGGGAGAGAACAATGAGCAGTTCTTC
CASSSGAGENNEQFF
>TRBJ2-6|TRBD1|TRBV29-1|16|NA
TGCAGCGTTGGGGACAGGGGAGCCTCTGGGGCCAACGTCCTGACTTTC
CSVGDRGASGANVLTF
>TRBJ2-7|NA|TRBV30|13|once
TGTGCCTGGAGTTTGGGTTTTGACTACGAGCAGTACTTC
CAWSLGFDYEQYF
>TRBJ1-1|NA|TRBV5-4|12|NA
TGTGCCAGCAGCCGGGACAACACTGAAGCTTTCTTT
CASSRDNTEAFF
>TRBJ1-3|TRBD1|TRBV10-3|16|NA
TGTGCCATCAGTTCCGGGACAGGGTACGCTGGAAACACCATATATTTT
CAISSGTGYAGNTIYF
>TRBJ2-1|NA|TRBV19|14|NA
TGTGCCAGTAGTATCACCAGGGGGGGCGGTGAGCAGTTCTTC
CASSITRGGGEQFF
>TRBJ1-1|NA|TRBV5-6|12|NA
TGTGCCAGCAGCTTTCGTAACACTGAAGCTTTCTTT
CASSFRNTEAFF
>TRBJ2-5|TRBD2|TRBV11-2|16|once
TGTGCCAGCAGCGCGACTAGCGGGAGGGGGCAAGAGACCCAGTACTTC
CASSATSGRGQETQYF
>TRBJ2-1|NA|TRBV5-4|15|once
TGTGCCAGCAGCTGGGATCAGGAGGGGTACAATGAGCAGTTCTTC
CASSWDQEGYNEQFF
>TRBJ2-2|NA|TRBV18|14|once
TGTGCCAGCTCACCACCGGAGAACACCGGGGAGCTGTTTTTT
CASSPPENTGELFF
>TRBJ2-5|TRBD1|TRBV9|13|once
TGTGCCAGCAGCGCAGGGGGCGAAGAGACCCAGTACTTC
CASSAGGEETQYF
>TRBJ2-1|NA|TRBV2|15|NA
TGTGCCAGCAGTGAAGCGCAACGGTATGTTAATGAGCAGTTCTTC
CASSEAQRYVNEQFF
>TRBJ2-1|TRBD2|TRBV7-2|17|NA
TGTGCCAGCAGCTTAACTCTGGCGGGAGTACCCTACAATGAGCAGTTCTTC
CASSLTLAGVPYNEQFF
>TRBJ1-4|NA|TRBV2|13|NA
TGTGCCAGCACCCTGAAAGGGTCGGAAAAACTGTTTTTT
CASTLKGSEKLFF